This T cell receptor beta chain was sequenced in a study of T cells in localized non-small cell lung cancer. Study-level results: T cell clonality was highest in uninvolved adjacent lung, above tumor.

Data came from immunoSEQ multiplex PCR; TCRdb stores just in-frame clones and leaves some out. Among under 35,000 clones listed, roughly 80% were seen once. As to this clone: Its antigen is as yet unknown.

Germline V gene data show CDR1 as SEHNR and CDR2 as FQNEAQ (reference sequence). CDR3 length: 15 residues. V dropped 6 bases and J dropped 0 bases, with 14 bases sitting between them. The input for sequencing was peripheral blood, taken before any cancer treatment. The chain combines TRBV7-9 with TRBJ1-1, with D possibly matching TRBD1 (6 bases). This sequence was found in a male donor aged 60 or over with stage II squamous cell lung carcinoma. DNA for the CDR3: TGTGCCAGCAGGGCCCCGGGGGCCATGAACACTGAAGCTTTCTTT. Protein product: CASRAPGAMNTEAFF.